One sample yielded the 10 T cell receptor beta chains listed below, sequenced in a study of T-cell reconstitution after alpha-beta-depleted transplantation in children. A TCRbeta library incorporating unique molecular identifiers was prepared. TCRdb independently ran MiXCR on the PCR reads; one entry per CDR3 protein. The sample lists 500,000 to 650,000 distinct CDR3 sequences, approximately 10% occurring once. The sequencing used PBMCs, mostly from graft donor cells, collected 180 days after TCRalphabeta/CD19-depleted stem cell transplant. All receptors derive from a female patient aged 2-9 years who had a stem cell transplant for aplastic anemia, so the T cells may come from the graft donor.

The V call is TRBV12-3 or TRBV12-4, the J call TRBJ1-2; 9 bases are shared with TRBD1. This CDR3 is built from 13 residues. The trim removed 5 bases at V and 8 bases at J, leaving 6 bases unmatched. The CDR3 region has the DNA TGTGCCAGCAGTCAAACAGGGGGCGGGGGCTACACCTTC. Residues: CASSQTGGGGYTF.

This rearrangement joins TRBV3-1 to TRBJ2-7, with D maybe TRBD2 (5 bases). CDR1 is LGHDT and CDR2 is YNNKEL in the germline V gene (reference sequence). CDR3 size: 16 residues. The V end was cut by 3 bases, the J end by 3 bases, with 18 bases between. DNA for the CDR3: TGTGCCAGCAGCCACCTGGAGACTAAATACCACTACGAGCAGTACTTC. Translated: CASSHLETKYHYEQYF.

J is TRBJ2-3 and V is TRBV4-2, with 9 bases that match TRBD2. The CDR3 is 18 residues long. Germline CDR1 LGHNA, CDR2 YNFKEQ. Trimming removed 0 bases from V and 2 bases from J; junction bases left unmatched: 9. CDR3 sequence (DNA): TGTGCCAGCAGCCAAGAGACCCGGGCTAGCGGGGACACAGATACGCAGTATTTT. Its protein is CASSQETRASGDTDTQYF.

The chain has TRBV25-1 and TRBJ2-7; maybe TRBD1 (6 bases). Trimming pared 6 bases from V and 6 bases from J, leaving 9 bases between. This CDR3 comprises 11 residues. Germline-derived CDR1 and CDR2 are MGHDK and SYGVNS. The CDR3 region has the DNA TGTGCCAGCAGACAGGGACCCGAGCAGTACGTC. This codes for CASRQGPEQYV.

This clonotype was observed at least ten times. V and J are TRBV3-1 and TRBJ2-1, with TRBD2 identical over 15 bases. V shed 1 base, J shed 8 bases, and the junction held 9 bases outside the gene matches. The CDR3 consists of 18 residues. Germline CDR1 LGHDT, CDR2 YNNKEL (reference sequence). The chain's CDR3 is CASSQAPVGTSGRHEQFF. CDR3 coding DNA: TGTGCCAGCAGCCAAGCCCCGGTGGGGACTAGCGGGAGGCATGAGCAGTTCTTC.

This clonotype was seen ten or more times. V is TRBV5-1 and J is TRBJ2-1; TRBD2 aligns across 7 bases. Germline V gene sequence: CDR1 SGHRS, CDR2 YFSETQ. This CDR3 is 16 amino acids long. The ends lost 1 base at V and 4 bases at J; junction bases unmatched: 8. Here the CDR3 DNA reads TGCGCCAGCAGCTTGCTTATAGCGGGCGGGTACAATGAGCAGTTCTTC. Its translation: CASSLLIAGGYNEQFF.

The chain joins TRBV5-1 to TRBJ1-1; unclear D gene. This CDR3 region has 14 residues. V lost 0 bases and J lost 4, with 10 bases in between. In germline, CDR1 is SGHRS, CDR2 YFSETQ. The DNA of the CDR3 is TGCGCCAGCAGCTTGGACACTTCGGTCACTGAAGCTTTCTTT. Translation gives CASSLDTSVTEAFF.

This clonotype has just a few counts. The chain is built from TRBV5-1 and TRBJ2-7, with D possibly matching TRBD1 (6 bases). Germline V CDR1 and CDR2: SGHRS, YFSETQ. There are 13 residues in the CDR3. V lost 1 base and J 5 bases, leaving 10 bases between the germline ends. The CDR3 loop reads CASSLQGPHEQYF. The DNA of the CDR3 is TGCGCCAGCAGCTTGCAGGGGCCCCACGAGCAGTACTTC.

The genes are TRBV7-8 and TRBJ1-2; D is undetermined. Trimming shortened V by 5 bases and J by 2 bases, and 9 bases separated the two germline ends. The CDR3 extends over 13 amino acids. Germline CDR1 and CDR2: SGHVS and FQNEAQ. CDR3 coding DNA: TGTGCCAGCAGCCCCGACGACAACTATGGCTACACCTTC. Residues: CASSPDDNYGYTF.

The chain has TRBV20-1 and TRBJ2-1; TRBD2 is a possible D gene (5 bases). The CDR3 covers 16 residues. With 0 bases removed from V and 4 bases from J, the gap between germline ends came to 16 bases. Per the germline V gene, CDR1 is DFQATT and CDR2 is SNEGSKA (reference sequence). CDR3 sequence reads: CSAREPSGWAYNEQFF. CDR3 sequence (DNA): TGCAGTGCTAGAGAGCCCTCGGGGTGGGCGTACAATGAGCAGTTCTTC.